This is a list of T cell receptor beta chains from one sample in a study of T cells after yellow fever vaccination. MiXCR was run by TCRdb on the 5' RACE reads, yielding one entry per CDR3 protein. Altogether approximately 150,000 distinct CDR3 sequences are present, around 8.5% being singletons, with the ten largest covering around 40%. The specimen comprised CD8+ T cells sorted from PBMCs, sampled 45 days after the yellow fever booster vaccination. Source of these receptors: a man between 18 and 35 years old who received the YFV17D yellow fever vaccine. Both conserved end residues are part of each CDR3. The D gene is left open where the match is weak. Not all rows give a size; the values are once, few, many and, for expanded clones, a class.

V gene: TRBV20-1; D gene: -; clone size: many; J gene: TRBJ2-1; CDR3 protein: CSARGQSIYNEQFF; CDR3 DNA: TGCAGTGCTAGGGGACAATCGATCTACAATGAGCAGTTCTTC
V gene: TRBV7-2; D gene: TRBD2; clone size: -; J gene: TRBJ2-1; CDR3 protein: CASSPWTSGGGEQFF; CDR3 DNA: TGTGCCAGCAGCCCTTGGACTAGCGGGGGGGGTGAGCAGTTCTTC
V gene: TRBV29-1; D gene: -; clone size: -; J gene: TRBJ1-2; CDR3 protein: CSVPSRGGFDGYTF; CDR3 DNA: TGCAGCGTTCCGAGCCGGGGCGGCTTCGATGGCTACACCTTC
V gene: TRBV7-2; D gene: -; clone size: few; J gene: TRBJ2-2; CDR3 protein: CASSFTQLGPGGVGELFF; CDR3 DNA: TGTGCCAGCAGCTTCACGCAGTTAGGCCCAGGGGGGGTCGGGGAGCTGTTTTTT
V gene: TRBV20-1; D gene: -; clone size: few; J gene: TRBJ2-1; CDR3 protein: CSARAPTYNEQFF; CDR3 DNA: TGCAGTGCTAGGGCCCCCACCTACAATGAGCAGTTCTTC
V gene: TRBV15; D gene: -; clone size: many; J gene: TRBJ1-1; CDR3 protein: CATSRGNSLNTEAFF; CDR3 DNA: TGTGCCACCAGCAGAGGCAACAGCCTAAACACTGAAGCTTTCTTT
V gene: TRBV7-2; D gene: TRBD2; clone size: few; J gene: TRBJ2-1; CDR3 protein: CASSLDRGGWYEQFF; CDR3 DNA: TGTGCCAGCAGCTTAGACCGGGGGGGCTGGTATGAGCAGTTCTTC
V gene: TRBV7-3; D gene: -; clone size: few; J gene: TRBJ2-1; CDR3 protein: CASSLFEDRYNEQLF; CDR3 DNA: TGTGCCAGCAGCTTATTTGAGGACAGATACAATGAGCAGCTCTTC
V gene: TRBV4-1; D gene: TRBD1; clone size: -; J gene: TRBJ1-4; CDR3 protein: CASSPILDRGKLFF; CDR3 DNA: TGCGCCAGCAGCCCCATATTGGACAGGGGAAAACTGTTTTTT
V gene: TRBV6-4; D gene: -; clone size: -; J gene: TRBJ2-3; CDR3 protein: CASSSGIDTQYF; CDR3 DNA: TGTGCCAGCAGTTCAGGGATAGATACGCAGTATTTT
V gene: TRBV4-1; D gene: -; clone size: -; J gene: TRBJ1-5; CDR3 protein: CASSHVSNQPQHF; CDR3 DNA: TGCGCCAGCAGCCATGTAAGCAATCAGCCCCAGCATTTT
V gene: TRBV5-1; D gene: TRBD1; clone size: -; J gene: TRBJ1-1; CDR3 protein: CASSDGQVMNTEAFF; CDR3 DNA: TGCGCCAGCAGCGATGGACAGGTTATGAACACTGAAGCTTTCTTT
V gene: TRBV7-6; D gene: -; clone size: few; J gene: TRBJ2-3; CDR3 protein: CASSLGGTPYTDTQYF; CDR3 DNA: TGTGCCAGCAGCTTGGGGGGAACCCCCTACACAGATACGCAGTATTTT
V gene: TRBV7-9; D gene: -; clone size: few; J gene: TRBJ2-1; CDR3 protein: CASSFPGRVDEQFF; CDR3 DNA: TGTGCCAGCAGCTTCCCGGGCAGGGTGGATGAGCAGTTCTTC
V gene: TRBV7-6; D gene: TRBD2; clone size: few; J gene: TRBJ2-1; CDR3 protein: CASSLRAGGLNEQFF; CDR3 DNA: TGTGCCAGCAGCTTAAGGGCGGGGGGGCTTAATGAGCAGTTCTTC
V gene: TRBV5-5; D gene: TRBD2; clone size: medium-sized; J gene: TRBJ2-1; CDR3 protein: CASSFLSGGINEQFF; CDR3 DNA: TGTGCCAGCAGCTTTCTTAGCGGGGGGATCAATGAGCAGTTCTTC
V gene: TRBV19; D gene: -; clone size: many; J gene: TRBJ1-2; CDR3 protein: CASRRSPMAGYTF; CDR3 DNA: TGTGCCAGTAGAAGATCCCCGATGGCTGGCTACACCTTC
V gene: TRBV9; D gene: -; clone size: -; J gene: TRBJ1-1; CDR3 protein: CASSVAASTEAFF; CDR3 DNA: TGTGCCAGCAGCGTAGCTGCGAGTACTGAAGCTTTCTTT
V gene: TRBV4-1; D gene: -; clone size: few; J gene: TRBJ2-4; CDR3 protein: CASSQESGAKWNIQYF; CDR3 DNA: TGCGCCAGCAGCCAAGAATCCGGGGCGAAGTGGAACATTCAGTACTTC
V gene: TRBV10-2; D gene: TRBD1; clone size: -; J gene: TRBJ1-5; CDR3 protein: CASRGQGWNQPQHF; CDR3 DNA: TGCGCCAGCAGGGGACAGGGTTGGAATCAGCCCCAGCATTTT
V gene: TRBV7-2; D gene: TRBD2; clone size: -; J gene: TRBJ2-7; CDR3 protein: CASSVGLAGGSYEQYF; CDR3 DNA: TGTGCCAGCAGCGTCGGACTAGCGGGGGGCTCCTACGAGCAGTACTTC
V gene: TRBV29-1; D gene: -; clone size: many; J gene: TRBJ2-1; CDR3 protein: CSVDPPTEPHNEQFF; CDR3 DNA: TGCAGCGTTGATCCCCCAACGGAGCCTCACAATGAGCAGTTCTTC
V gene: TRBV7-9; D gene: -; clone size: few; J gene: TRBJ2-3; CDR3 protein: CASSLTRGLNTDTQYF; CDR3 DNA: TGTGCCAGCAGCTTAACGCGGGGGCTTAACACAGATACGCAGTATTTT
V gene: TRBV7-9; D gene: -; clone size: -; J gene: TRBJ2-7; CDR3 protein: CASSLAPGREQYF; CDR3 DNA: TGTGCCAGCAGCTTAGCGCCAGGGCGCGAGCAGTACTTC
V gene: TRBV7-9; D gene: TRBD1; clone size: many; J gene: TRBJ1-5; CDR3 protein: CASSSDRVEQPQHF; CDR3 DNA: TGTGCCAGCAGCTCAGACAGGGTTGAACAGCCCCAGCATTTT
V gene: TRBV27; D gene: -; clone size: many; J gene: TRBJ1-2; CDR3 protein: CASKTGYGYTF; CDR3 DNA: TGTGCCAGCAAGACCGGTTATGGCTACACCTTC
V gene: TRBV13; D gene: TRBD1; clone size: -; J gene: TRBJ2-7; CDR3 protein: CASSASGTGTYEQYF; CDR3 DNA: TGTGCCAGCAGCGCCTCCGGGACAGGGACCTACGAGCAGTACTTC
V gene: TRBV3-1; D gene: -; clone size: -; J gene: TRBJ2-3; CDR3 protein: CASSQERRGLTDTQYF; CDR3 DNA: TGTGCCAGCAGCCAAGAGCGGCGGGGGCTCACAGATACGCAGTATTTT
V gene: TRBV6-2/TRBV6-3; D gene: TRBD2; clone size: many; J gene: TRBJ2-1; CDR3 protein: CASSPGGAEQFF; CDR3 DNA: TGTGCCAGCAGTCCGGGGGGGGCAGAGCAGTTCTTC
V gene: TRBV5-6; D gene: -; clone size: -; J gene: TRBJ2-7; CDR3 protein: CASSLGWGSAFSEQYF; CDR3 DNA: TGTGCCAGCAGCTTGGGGTGGGGGTCAGCCTTCTCCGAGCAGTACTTC
V gene: TRBV27; D gene: -; clone size: -; J gene: TRBJ1-2; CDR3 protein: CASSFSAAEANYGYTF; CDR3 DNA: TGTGCCAGCAGTTTTTCGGCTGCCGAAGCTAACTATGGCTACACCTTC
V gene: TRBV4-3; D gene: TRBD1; clone size: -; J gene: TRBJ1-5; CDR3 protein: CASSQLRDRGGFGNQPQHF; CDR3 DNA: TGCGCCAGCAGCCAATTGAGGGACAGGGGAGGTTTTGGCAATCAGCCCCAGCATTTT
V gene: TRBV29-1; D gene: TRBD1; clone size: few; J gene: TRBJ1-1; CDR3 protein: CSAETGESSEAFF; CDR3 DNA: TGCAGCGCCGAGACAGGGGAAAGTAGTGAAGCTTTCTTT
V gene: TRBV11-2; D gene: -; clone size: -; J gene: TRBJ1-4; CDR3 protein: CASSFSQGQEKLFF; CDR3 DNA: TGTGCCAGCAGCTTCTCACAGGGTCAGGAAAAACTGTTTTTT
V gene: TRBV12-3/TRBV12-4; D gene: -; clone size: -; J gene: TRBJ1-2; CDR3 protein: CASSLAPTSGYTF; CDR3 DNA: TGTGCCAGCAGTTTAGCGCCAACTTCTGGCTACACCTTC